This T cell receptor (beta chain) was recovered during a study of cytomegalovirus exposure and HLA in healthy donors. Regarding this clone: Its antigen is currently unknown.

The repertoire was sequenced with immunoSEQ multiplex PCR; TCRdb's copy has only in-frame clones and lacks some. The table has about 140,000 clones, approximately 87% seen once. Study-wide findings and caveats: Reported results showed that the classifier diagnosed cytomegalovirus status with high specificity and sensitivity. The listing of roughly 160 TCR beta chains classed them as cytomegalovirus-associated. Rare TCR sequences predominated, though certain public TCRs were found in many donors.

This sequence originates from a man between 18 and 29 years old in good health and CMV-seronegative. Sequenced input: PBMCs.

The CDR3 is CASSPGLAGYYEQYF. In DNA form, the CDR3 reads TGTGCCAGCAGCCCGGGACTAGCGGGATACTACGAGCAGTACTTC. V is TRBV14 and J is TRBJ2-7; the match to TRBD2 covers 13 bases. V dropped 4 bases and J dropped 3; count of bases not matched to a gene: 3. The CDR3 loop spans 15 amino acids. The germline V gene encodes CDR1 SGHDN and CDR2 FVKESK.